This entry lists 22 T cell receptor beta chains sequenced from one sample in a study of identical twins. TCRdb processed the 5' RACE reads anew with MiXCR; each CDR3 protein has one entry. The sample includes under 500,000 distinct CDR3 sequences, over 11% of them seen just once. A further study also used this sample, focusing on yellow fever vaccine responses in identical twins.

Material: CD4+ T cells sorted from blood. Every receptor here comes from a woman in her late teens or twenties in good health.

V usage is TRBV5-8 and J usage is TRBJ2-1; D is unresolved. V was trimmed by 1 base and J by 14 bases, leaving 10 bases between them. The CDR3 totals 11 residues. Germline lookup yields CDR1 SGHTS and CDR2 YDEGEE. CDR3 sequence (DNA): TGTGCCAGCAGCTTGTCTTATTGGAAGTTCTTC. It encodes CASSLSYWKFF.

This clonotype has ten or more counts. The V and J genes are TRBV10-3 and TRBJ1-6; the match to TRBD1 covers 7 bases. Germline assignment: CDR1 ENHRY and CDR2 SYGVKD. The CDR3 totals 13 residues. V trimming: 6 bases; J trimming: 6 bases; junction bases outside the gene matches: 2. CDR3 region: CAIRGTANSPLHF. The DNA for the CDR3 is TGTGCCATCAGAGGGACAGCTAATTCACCCCTCCACTTT.

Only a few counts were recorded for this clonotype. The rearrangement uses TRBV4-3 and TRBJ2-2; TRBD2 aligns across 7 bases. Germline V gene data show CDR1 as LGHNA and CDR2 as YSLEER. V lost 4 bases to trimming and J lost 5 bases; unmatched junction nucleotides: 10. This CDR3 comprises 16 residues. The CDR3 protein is CASSPSSGWGTGELFF. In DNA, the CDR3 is TGCGCCAGCAGCCCCTCTAGCGGATGGGGGACCGGGGAGCTGTTTTTT.

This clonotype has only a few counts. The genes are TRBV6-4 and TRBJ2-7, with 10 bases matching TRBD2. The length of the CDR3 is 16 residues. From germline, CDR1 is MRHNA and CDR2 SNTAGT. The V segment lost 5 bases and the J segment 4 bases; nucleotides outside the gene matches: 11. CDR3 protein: CASSSKLAGAIYEQYF. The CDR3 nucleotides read TGTGCCAGCAGTTCTAAGCTAGCGGGAGCCATTTACGAGCAGTACTTC.

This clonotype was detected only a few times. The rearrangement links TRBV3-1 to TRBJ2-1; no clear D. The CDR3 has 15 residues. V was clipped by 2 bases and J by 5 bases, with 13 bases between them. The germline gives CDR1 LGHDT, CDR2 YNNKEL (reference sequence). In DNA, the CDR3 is TGTGCCAGCAGCCAACGGCGCGGCACCGACAATGAGCAGTTCTTC. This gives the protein CASSQRRGTDNEQFF.

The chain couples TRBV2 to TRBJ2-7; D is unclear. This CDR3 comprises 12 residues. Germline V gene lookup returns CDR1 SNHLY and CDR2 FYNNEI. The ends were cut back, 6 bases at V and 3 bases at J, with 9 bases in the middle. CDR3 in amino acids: CASSIIYYEQYF. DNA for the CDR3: TGTGCCAGCAGCATTATATACTACGAGCAGTACTTC.

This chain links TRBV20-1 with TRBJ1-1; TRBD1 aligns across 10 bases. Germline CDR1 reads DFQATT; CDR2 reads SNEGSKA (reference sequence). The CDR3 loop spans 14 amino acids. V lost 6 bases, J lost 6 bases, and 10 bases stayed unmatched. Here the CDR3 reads CSAARGQGSAEAFF. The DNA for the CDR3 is TGCAGTGCCGCTAGGGGACAGGGGAGCGCTGAAGCTTTCTTT.

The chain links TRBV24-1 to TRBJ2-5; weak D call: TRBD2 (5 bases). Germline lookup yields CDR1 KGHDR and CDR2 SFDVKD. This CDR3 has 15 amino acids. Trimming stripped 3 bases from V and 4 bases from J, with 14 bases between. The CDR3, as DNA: TGTGCCACCAGTGATGGGTGGCTAGCTGGAGAGACCCAGTACTTC. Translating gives CATSDGWLAGETQYF.

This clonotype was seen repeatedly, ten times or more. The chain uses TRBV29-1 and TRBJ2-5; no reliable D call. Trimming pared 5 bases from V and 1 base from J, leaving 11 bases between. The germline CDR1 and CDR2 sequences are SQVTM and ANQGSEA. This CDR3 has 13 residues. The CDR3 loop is CSVCCPVQETQYF. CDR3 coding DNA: TGCAGCGTTTGTTGCCCGGTCCAAGAGACCCAGTACTTC.

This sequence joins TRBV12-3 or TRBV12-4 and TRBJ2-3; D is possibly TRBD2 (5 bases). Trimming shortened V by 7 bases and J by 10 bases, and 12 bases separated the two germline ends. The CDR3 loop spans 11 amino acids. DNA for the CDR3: TGTGCCAGCACGCTAAGAGGGTCGCAGTATTTT. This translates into CASTLRGSQYF.

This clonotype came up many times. Here the CDR3 reads CASSKRGQGSEKLFF. The CDR3, as DNA: TGTGCCAGCAGCAAGAGGGGACAGGGAAGTGAAAAACTGTTTTTT. J is TRBJ1-4 and V is TRBV3-1, with 9 positions matching TRBD1. Germline V gene data show CDR1 as LGHDT and CDR2 as YNNKEL (reference sequence). The junction had 8 bases not matched to a gene; V was cut back by 5 bases and J by 7 bases. The length of the CDR3 is 15 residues.

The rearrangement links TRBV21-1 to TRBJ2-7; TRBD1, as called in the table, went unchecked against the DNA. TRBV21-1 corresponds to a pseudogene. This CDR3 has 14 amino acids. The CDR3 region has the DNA TGTGCCAGCAGCCTCCGGGCGGAGCACTACGAGCAGTACTTC. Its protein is CASSLRAEHYEQYF.

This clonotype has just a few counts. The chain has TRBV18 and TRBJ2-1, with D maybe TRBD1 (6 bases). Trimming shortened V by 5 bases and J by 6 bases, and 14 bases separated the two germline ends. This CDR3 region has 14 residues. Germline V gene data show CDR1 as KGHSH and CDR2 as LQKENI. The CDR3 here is CASSSTGIGNEQFF. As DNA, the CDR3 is TGTGCCAGCTCATCAACAGGGATCGGCAATGAGCAGTTCTTC.

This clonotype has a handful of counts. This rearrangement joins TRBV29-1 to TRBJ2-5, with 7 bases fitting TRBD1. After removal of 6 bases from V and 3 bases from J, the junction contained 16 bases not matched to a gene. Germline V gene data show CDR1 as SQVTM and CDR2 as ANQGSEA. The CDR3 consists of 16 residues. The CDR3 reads CSVSIRGITLKETQYF. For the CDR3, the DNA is TGCAGCGTCTCAATCAGGGGGATAACCCTCAAAGAGACCCAGTACTTC. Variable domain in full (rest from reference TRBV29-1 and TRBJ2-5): SAVISQKPSRDICQRGTSLTIQCQVDSQVTMMFWYRQQPGQSLTLIATANQGSEATYESGFVIDKFPISRPNLTFSTLTVSNMSPEDSSIYLCSVSIRGITLKETQYFGPGTRLLVL.

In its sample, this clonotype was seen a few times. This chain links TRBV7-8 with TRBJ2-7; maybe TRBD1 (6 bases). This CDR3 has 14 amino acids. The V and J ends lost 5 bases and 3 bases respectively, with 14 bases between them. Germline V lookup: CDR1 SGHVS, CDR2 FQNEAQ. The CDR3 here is CASSPPGDRYEQYF. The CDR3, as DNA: TGTGCCAGCAGCCCCCCAGGGGACCGCTACGAGCAGTACTTC.

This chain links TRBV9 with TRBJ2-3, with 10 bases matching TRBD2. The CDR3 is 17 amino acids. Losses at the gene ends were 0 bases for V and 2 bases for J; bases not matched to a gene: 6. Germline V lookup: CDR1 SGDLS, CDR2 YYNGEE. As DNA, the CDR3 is TGTGCCAGCAGCGTAGGCTTAGCGGGGGGTGACACAGATACGCAGTATTTT. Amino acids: CASSVGLAGGDTDTQYF.

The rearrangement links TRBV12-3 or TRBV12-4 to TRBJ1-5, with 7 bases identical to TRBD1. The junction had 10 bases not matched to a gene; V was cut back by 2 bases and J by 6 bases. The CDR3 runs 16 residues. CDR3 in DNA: TGTGCCAGCAGTTTAATGCTCGGGCAGGGGGGTCAGCCCCAGCATTTT. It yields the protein CASSLMLGQGGQPQHF.

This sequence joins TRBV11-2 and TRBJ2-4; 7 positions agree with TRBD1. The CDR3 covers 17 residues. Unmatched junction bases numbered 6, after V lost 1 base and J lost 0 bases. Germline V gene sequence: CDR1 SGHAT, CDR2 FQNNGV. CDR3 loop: CASSLVRGGLAKNIQYF. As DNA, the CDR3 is TGTGCCAGCAGCTTAGTCAGAGGGGGCCTAGCCAAAAACATTCAGTACTTC.

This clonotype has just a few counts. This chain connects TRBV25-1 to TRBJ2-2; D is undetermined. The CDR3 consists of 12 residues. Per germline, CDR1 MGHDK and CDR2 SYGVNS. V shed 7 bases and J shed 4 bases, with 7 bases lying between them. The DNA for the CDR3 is TGTGCCAGCAACCAGATCACCGGGGAGCTGTTTTTT. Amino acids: CASNQITGELFF.

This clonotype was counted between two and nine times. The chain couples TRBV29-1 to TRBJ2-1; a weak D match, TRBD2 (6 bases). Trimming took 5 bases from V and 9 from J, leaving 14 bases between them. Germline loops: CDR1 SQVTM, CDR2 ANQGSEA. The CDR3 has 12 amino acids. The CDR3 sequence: CSVLEGKGEQFF. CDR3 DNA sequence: TGCAGCGTTTTGGAGGGCAAGGGTGAGCAGTTCTTC.

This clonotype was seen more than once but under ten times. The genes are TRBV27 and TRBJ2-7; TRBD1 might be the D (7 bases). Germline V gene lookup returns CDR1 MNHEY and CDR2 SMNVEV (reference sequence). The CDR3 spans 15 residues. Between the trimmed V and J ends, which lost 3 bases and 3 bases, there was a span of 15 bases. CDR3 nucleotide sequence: TGTGCCAGCAGTTTTCGGCGGGACAGAAGCTACGAGCAGTACTTC. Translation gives CASSFRRDRSYEQYF.

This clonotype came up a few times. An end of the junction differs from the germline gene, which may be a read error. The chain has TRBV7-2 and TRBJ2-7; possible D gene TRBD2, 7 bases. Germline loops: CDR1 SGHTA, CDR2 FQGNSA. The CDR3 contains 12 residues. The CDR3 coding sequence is TGTGCCAGCAGCTTAGAGGGGGGGAGGCCATCATTC. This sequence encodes CASSLEGGRPSF. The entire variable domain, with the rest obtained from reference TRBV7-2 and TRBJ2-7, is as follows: GAGVSQSPSNKVTEKGKDVELRCDPISGHTALYWYRQSLGQGLEFLIYFQGNSAPDKSGLPSDRFSAERTGGSVSTLTIQRTQQEDSAVYLCASSLEGGRPSFGPGTRLTVT.